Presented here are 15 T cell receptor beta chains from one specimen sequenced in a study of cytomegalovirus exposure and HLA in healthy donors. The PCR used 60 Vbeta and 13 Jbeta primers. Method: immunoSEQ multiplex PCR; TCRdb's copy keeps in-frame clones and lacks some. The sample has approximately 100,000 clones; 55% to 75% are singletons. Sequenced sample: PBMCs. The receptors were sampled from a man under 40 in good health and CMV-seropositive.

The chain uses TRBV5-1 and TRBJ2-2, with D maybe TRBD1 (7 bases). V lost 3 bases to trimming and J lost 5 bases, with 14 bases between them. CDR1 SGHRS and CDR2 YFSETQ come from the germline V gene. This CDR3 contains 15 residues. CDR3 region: CASSSSRGATGELFF. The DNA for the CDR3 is TGCGCCAGCAGCTCCTCCAGGGGGGCGACCGGGGAGCTGTTTTTT.

The CDR3 sequence is CASSPLGHRQETQYF. The CDR3 coding sequence is TGCGCCAGCAGCCCCCTGGGCCACCGCCAAGAGACCCAGTACTTC. This rearrangement joins TRBV5-1 to TRBJ2-5, with no clear D. Deletions cut 4 bases from V and 1 base from J, with 14 bases between. Germline CDR1 SGHRS, CDR2 YFSETQ. The CDR3 sequence is 15 residues long.

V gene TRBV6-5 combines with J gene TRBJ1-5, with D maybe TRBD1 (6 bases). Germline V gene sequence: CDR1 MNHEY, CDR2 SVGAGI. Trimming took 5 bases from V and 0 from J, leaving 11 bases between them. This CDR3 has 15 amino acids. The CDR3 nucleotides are TGTGCCAGCAGTCCCCAGGGGTATAGCAATCAGCCCCAGCATTTT. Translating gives CASSPQGYSNQPQHF.

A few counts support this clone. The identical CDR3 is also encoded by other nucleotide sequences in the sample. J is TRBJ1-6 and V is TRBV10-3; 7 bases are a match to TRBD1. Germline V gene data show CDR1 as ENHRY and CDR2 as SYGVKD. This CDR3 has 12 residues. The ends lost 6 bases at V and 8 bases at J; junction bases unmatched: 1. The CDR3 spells CAIRGTDSPLHF. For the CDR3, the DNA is TGTGCCATCAGAGGGACAGATTCACCCCTCCACTTT.

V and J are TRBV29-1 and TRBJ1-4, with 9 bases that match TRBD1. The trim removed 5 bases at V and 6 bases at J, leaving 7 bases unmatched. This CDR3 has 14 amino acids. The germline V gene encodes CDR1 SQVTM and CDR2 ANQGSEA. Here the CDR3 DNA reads TGCAGCGTTTCCCACAGGGGGCAAGATGAAAAACTGTTTTTT. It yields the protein CSVSHRGQDEKLFF.

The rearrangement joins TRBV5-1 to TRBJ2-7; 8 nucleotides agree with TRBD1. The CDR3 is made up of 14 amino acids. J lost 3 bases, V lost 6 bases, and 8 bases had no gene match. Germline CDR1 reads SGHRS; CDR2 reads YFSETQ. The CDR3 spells CASNRGQGNYEQYF. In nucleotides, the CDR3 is TGCGCCAGCAACCGCGGACAGGGTAACTACGAGCAGTACTTC. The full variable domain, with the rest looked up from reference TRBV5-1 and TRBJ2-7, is KAGVTQTPRYLIKTRGQQVTLSCSPISGHRSVSWYQQTPGQGLQFLFEYFSETQRNKGNFPGRFSGRQFSNSRSEMNVSTLELGDSALYLCASNRGQGNYEQYFGPGTRLTVT.

The CDR3 loop reads CASSPREGGYTF. The CDR3 nucleotides are TGTGCCAGTAGCCCCAGGGAGGGCGGCTACACCTTC. The chain carries TRBV19 and TRBJ1-2, with TRBD1 as a possible D gene (5 bases). Trimming took 6 bases from V and 8 from J, leaving 13 bases between them. This CDR3 has 12 residues. The germline CDR1 and CDR2 sequences are LNHDA and SQIVND (reference sequence). The full variable domain, completed using reference TRBV19 and TRBJ1-2, is DGGITQSPKYLFRKEGQNVTLSCEQNLNHDAMYWYRQDPGQGLRLIYYSQIVNDFQKGDIAEGYSVSREKKESFPLTVTSAQKNPTAFYLCASSPREGGYTFGSGTRLTVV.

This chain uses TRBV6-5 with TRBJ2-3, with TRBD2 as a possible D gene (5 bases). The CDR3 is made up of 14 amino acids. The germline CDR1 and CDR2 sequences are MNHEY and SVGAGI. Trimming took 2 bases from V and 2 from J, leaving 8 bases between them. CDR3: CASSYTRPTDTQYF. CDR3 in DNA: TGTGCCAGCAGTTACACTAGACCCACAGATACGCAGTATTTT.

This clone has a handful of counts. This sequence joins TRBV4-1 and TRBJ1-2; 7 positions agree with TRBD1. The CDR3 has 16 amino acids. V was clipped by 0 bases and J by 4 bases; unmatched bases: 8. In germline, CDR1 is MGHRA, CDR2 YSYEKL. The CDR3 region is CASSQDNTGVTYGYTF. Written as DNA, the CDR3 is TGCGCCAGCAGCCAAGATAATACAGGGGTTACCTATGGCTACACCTTC.

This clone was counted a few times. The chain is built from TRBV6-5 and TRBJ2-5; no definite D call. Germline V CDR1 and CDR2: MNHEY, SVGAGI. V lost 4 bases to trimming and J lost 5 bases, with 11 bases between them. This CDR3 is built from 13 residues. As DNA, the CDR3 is TGTGCCAGCAGTTTCGGGTTCGAGGAGACCCAGTACTTC. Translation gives CASSFGFEETQYF.

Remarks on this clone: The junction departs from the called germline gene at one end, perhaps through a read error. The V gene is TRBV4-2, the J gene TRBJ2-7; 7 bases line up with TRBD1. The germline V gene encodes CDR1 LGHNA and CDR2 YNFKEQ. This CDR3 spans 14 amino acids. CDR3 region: CASSHPGQLYGQYF. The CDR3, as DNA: TGTGCCAGCAGCCACCCGGGACAGCTCTACGGGCAGTACTTC.

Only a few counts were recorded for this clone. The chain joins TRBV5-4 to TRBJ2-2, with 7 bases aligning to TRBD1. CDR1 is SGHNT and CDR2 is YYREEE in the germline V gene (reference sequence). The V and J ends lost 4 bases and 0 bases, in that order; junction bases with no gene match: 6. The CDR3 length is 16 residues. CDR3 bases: TGTGCCAGCAGCCCCTCCGGGACAGCGAACACCGGGGAGCTGTTTTTT. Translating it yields CASSPSGTANTGELFF.

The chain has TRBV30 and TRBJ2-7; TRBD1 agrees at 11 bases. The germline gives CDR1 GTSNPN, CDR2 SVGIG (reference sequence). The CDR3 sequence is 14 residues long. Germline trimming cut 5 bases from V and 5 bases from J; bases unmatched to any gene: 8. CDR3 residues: CAWGTGTGGDEQYF. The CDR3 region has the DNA TGTGCCTGGGGGACCGGGACAGGGGGTGACGAGCAGTACTTC. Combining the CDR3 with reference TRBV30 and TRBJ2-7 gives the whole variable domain SQTIHQWPATLVQPVGSPLSLECTVEGTSNPNLYWYRQAAGRGLQLLFYSVGIGQISSEVPQNLSASRPQDRQFILSSKKLLLSDSGFYLCAWGTGTGGDEQYFGPGTRLTVT.

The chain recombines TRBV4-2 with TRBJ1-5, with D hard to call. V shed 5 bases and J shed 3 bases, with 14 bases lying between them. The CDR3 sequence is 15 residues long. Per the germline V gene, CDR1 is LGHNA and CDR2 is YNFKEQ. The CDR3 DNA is TGTGCCAGCAGCTTGGAAGCGTTGATCAATCAGCCCCAGCATTTT. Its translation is CASSLEALINQPQHF.

The CDR3 region has the DNA TGTGCCAGCAGACCGAGTAGAGAACTCATTAACTATGGCTACACCTTC. Translating gives CASRPSRELINYGYTF. The chain carries TRBV5-6 and TRBJ1-2, with D uncertain. The CDR3 is 16 amino acids. CDR1 is SGHDT and CDR2 is YYEEEE in the germline V gene. The V and J ends lost 5 bases and 1 base respectively, with 18 bases between them.